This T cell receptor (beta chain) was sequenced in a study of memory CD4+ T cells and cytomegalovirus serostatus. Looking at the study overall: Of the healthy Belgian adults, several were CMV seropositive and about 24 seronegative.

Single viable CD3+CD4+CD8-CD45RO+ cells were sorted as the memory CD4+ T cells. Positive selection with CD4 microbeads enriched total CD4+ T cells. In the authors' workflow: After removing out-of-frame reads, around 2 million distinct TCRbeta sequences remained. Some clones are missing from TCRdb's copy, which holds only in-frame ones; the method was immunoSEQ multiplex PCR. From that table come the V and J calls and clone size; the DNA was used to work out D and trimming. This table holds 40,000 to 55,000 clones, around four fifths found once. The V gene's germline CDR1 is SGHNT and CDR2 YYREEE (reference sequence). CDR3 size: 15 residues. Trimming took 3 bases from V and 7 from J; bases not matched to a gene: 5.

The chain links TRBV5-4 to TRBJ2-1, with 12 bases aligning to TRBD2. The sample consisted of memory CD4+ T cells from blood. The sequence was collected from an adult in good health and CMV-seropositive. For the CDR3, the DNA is TGTGCCAGCAGCTCCGGACTAGCGGGGAAAAATGAGCAGTTCTTC. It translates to CASSSGLAGKNEQFF. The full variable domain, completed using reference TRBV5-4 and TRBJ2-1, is ETGVTQSPTHLIKTRGQQVTLRCSSQSGHNTVSWYQQALGQGPQFIFQYYREEENGRGNFPPRFSGLQFPNYSSELNVNALELDDSALYLCASSSGLAGKNEQFFGPGTRLTVL.